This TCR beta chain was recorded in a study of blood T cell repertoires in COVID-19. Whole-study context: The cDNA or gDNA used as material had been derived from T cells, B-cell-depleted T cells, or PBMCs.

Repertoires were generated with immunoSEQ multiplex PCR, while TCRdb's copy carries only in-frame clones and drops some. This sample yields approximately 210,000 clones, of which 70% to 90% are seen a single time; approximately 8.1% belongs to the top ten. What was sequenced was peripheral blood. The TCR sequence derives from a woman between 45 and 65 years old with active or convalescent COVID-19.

CDR3: CASSFSGTSYEQYF. The CDR3 region has the DNA TGTGCCAGCAGCTTTAGCGGGACCTCCTACGAGCAGTACTTC. V is TRBV11-2 and J is TRBJ2-7; 8 positions match TRBD2. The V and J ends lost 3 bases and 0 bases, in that order; junction bases with no gene match: 1. The CDR3 covers 14 residues. Germline assignment: CDR1 SGHAT and CDR2 FQNNGV.